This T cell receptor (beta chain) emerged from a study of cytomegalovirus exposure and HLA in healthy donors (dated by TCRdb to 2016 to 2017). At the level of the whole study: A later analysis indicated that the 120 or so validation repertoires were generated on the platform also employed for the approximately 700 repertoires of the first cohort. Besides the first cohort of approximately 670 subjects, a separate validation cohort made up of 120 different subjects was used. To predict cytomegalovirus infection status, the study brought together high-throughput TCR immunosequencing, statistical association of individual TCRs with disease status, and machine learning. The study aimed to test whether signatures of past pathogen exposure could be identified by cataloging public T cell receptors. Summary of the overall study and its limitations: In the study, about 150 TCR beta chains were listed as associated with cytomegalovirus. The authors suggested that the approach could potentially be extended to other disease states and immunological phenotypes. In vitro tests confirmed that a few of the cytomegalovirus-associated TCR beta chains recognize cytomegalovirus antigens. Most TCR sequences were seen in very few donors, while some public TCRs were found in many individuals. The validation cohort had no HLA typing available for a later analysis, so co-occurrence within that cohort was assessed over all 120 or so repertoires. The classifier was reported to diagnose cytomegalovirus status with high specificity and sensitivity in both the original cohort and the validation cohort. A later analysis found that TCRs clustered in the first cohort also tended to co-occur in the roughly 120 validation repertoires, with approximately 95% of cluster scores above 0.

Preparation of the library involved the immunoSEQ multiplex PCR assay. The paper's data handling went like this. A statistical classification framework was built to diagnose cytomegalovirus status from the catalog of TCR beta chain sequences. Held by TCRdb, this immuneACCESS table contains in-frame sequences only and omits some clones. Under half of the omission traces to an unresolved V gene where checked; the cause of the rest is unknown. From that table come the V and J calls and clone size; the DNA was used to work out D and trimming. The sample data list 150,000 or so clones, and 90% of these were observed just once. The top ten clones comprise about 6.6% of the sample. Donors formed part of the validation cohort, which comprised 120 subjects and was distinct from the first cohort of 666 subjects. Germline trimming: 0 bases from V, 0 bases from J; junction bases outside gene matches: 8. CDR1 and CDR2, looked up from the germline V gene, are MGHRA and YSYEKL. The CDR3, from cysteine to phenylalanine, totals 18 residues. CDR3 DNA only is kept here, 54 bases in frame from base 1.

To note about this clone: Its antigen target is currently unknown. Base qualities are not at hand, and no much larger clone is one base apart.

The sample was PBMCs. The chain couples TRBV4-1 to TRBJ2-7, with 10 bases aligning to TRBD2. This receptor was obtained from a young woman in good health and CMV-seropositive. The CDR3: CASSQEAGWTSGSYEQYF. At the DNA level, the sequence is TGCGCCAGCAGCCAAGAAGCTGGGTGGACTAGCGGCTCCTACGAGCAGTACTTC.